The 5 T cell receptor beta chains below all came from one sample that was sequenced in a study of PD-1 blockade in classical Hodgkin lymphoma. Each of the patients experienced relapse following autologous stem cell transplantation, and their brentuximab vedotin exposure differed. Method: immunoSEQ multiplex PCR; TCRdb's copy keeps in-frame clones and lacks some. The sample has about 98,000 clones; about nine tenths are singletons. This material consisted of peripheral blood mononuclear cells (PBMCs), taken at baseline. These receptors were collected from a human donor with classical Hodgkin lymphoma.

V and J are TRBV19 and TRBJ2-1; TRBD1 might be the D (8 bases). This CDR3 comprises 14 residues. CDR1 is LNHDA, CDR2 SQIVND, per germline (reference sequence). Trimming cost V 5 bases and J 7 bases, with 15 bases left between them. The CDR3: CASSWTGRVNEQFF. In DNA, the CDR3 is TGTGCCAGTAGTTGGACAGGGAGGGTGAATGAGCAGTTCTTC.

This chain's CDR3 is CSAPGTGDRDGYTF. As DNA, the CDR3 is TGCAGCGCCCCCGGGACAGGGGACCGAGATGGCTACACCTTC. The gene calls are TRBV29-1 and TRBJ1-2, with TRBD1 identical over 10 bases. V lost 7 bases, J lost 6 bases, and 11 bases stayed unmatched. CDR1 and CDR2 from the germline V gene are SQVTM and ANQGSEA. The CDR3 is 14 amino acids.

The chain couples TRBV6-4 to TRBJ2-3, with 14 bases aligning to TRBD2. Germline CDR1 MRHNA, CDR2 SNTAGT. The CDR3 covers 14 residues. Trimming cost V 9 bases and J 3 bases; bases outside gene matches: 2. The DNA of the CDR3 is TGTGCCAGGCGACTAGCGGGAGGGACAGATACGCAGTATTTT. It is translated as CARRLAGGTDTQYF.

The sample holds a few counts of this clone. The chain employs TRBV27 and TRBJ1-2; 7 positions match TRBD1. Trimming at V came to 3 bases and at J to 8 bases, leaving 3 bases not matched to a gene. In germline, CDR1 is MNHEY, CDR2 SMNVEV (reference sequence). The CDR3 covers 12 residues. The DNA for the CDR3 is TGTGCCAGCAGTTTCCGAGGGGGCGGCTACACCTTC. The encoded protein is CASSFRGGGYTF.

J is TRBJ2-1 and V is TRBV11-2, with TRBD2 matching 7 bases. The CDR3 covers 17 residues. After removal of 0 bases from V and 2 bases from J, the junction contained 7 bases not matched to a gene. Germline lookup yields CDR1 SGHAT and CDR2 FQNNGV. CDR3: CASSLEGLAEPYNEQFF. CDR3 DNA: TGTGCCAGCAGCTTAGAAGGGCTAGCGGAGCCCTACAATGAGCAGTTCTTC.